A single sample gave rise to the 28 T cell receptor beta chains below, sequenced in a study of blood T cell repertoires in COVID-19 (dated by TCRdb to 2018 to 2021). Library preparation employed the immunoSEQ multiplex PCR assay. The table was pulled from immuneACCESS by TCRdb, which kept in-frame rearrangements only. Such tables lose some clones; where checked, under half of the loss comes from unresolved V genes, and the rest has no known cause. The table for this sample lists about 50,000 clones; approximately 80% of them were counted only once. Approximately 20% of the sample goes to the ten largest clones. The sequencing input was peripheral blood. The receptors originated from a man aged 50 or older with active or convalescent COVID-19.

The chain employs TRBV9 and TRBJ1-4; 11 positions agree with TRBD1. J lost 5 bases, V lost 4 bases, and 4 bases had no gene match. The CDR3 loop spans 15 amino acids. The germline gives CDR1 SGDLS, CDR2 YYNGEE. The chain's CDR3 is CASSTGQGANEKLFF. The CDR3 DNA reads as TGTGCCAGCAGCACCGGACAGGGGGCGAATGAAAAACTGTTTTTT.

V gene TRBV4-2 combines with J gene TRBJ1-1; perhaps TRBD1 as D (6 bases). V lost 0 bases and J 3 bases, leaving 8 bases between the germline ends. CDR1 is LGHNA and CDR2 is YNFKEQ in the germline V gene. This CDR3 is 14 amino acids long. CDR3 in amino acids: CASSQDNRDTEAFF. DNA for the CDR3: TGTGCCAGCAGCCAAGATAACAGGGACACTGAAGCTTTCTTT.

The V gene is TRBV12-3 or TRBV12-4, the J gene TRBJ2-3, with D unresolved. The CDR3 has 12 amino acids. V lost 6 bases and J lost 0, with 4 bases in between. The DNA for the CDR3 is TGTGCCAGCAGGACTAGCACAGATACGCAGTATTTT. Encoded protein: CASRTSTDTQYF.

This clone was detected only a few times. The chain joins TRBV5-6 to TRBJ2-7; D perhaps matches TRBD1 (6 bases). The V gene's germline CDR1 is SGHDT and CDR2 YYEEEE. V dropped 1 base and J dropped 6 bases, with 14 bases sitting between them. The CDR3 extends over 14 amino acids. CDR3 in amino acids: CASSLSGVLSEQYF. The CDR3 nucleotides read TGTGCCAGCAGCTTGTCAGGGGTTTTGAGCGAGCAGTACTTC.

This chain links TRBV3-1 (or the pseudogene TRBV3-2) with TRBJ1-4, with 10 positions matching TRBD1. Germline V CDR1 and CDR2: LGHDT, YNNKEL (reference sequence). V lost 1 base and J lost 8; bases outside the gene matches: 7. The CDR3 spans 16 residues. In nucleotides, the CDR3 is TGTGCCAGCAGCCAAGGGACAGGGGGAACAGGGGAAAAACTGTTTTTT. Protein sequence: CASSQGTGGTGEKLFF.

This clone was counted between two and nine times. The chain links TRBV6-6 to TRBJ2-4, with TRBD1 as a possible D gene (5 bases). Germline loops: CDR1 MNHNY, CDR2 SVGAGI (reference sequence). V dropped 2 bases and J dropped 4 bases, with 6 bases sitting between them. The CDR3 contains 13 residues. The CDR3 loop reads CASSYDSKNIQYF. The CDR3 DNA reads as TGTGCCAGCAGTTACGACAGTAAAAACATTCAGTACTTC.

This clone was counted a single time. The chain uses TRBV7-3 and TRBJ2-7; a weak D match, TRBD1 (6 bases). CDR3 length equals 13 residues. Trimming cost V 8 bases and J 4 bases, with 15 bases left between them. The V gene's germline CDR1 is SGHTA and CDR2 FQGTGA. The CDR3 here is CASAGTTLYEQYF. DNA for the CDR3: TGTGCCAGCGCCGGGACAACTCTATACGAGCAGTACTTC.

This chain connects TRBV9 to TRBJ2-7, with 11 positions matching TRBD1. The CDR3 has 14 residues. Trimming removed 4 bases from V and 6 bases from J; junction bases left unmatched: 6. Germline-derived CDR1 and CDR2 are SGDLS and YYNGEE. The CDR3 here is CASSYGQGAGEQYF. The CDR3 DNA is TGTGCCAGCAGCTACGGACAGGGGGCAGGCGAGCAGTACTTC.

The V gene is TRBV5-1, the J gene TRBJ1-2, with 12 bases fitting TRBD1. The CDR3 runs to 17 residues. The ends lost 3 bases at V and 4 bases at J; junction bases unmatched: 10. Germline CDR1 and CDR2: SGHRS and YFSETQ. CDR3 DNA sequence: TGCGCCAGCAGCTGGGAACTTGGGACAGGGGGCACCTATGGCTACACCTTC. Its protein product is CASSWELGTGGTYGYTF.

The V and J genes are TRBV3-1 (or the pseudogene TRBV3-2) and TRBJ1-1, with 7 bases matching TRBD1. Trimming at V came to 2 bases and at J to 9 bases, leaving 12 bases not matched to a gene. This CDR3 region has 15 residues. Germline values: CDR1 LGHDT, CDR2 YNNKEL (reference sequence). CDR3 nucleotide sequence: TGTGCCAGCAGCCAAAACCTACGACAGGGTGGAAAAGCTTTCTTT. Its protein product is CASSQNLRQGGKAFF.

CDR3 sequence: CASSVEVRGNTIYF. Here the CDR3 DNA reads TGTGCCAGCAGCGTAGAAGTCAGGGGTAACACCATATATTTT. The chain combines TRBV9 with TRBJ1-3, with a possible D match to TRBD1 (6 bases). The CDR3 spans 14 residues. V was cut by 0 bases and J by 7 bases, with 11 bases left in between. Germline V gives CDR1 SGDLS, CDR2 YYNGEE.

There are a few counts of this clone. CDR3 DNA: TGTGCCAGCAGAGATCAGGGACTCACTGAAGCTTTCTTT. This encodes CASRDQGLTEAFF. The chain carries TRBV2 and TRBJ1-1, with D perhaps matching TRBD1 (5 bases). The CDR3 sequence is 13 residues long. Germline CDR1 and CDR2: SNHLY and FYNNEI. V was pared by 6 bases and J by 4 bases, with 12 bases between.

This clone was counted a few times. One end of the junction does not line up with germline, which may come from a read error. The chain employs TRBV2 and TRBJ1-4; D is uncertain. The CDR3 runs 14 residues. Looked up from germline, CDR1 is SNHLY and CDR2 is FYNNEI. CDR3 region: CASSYSYVNVKLFF. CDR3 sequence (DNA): TGTGCCAGCAGTTACAGTTACGTCAATGTAAAACTGTTTTTT. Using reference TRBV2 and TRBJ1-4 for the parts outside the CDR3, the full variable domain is EPEVTQTPSHQVTQMGQEVILRCVPISNHLYFYWYRQILGQKVEFLVSFYNNEISEKSEIFDDQFSVERPDGSNFTLKIRSTKLEDSAMYFCASSYSYVNVKLFFGSGTQLSVL.

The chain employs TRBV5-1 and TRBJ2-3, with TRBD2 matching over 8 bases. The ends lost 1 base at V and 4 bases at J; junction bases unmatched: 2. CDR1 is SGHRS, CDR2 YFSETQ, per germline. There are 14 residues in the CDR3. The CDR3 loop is CASSLSGGPDTQYF. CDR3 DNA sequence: TGCGCCAGCAGCTTGTCGGGAGGGCCAGATACGCAGTATTTT.

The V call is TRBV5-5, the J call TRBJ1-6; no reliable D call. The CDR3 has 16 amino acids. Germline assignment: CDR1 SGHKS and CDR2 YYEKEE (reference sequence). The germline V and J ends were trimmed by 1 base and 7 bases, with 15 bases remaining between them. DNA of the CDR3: TGTGCCAGCAGCTTGTTAGATGGGCAGTCGAATTCACCCCTCCACTTT. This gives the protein CASSLLDGQSNSPLHF. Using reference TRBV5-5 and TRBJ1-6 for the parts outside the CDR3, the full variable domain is DAGVTQSPTHLIKTRGQQVTLRCSPISGHKSVSWYQQVLGQGPQFIFQYYEKEERGRGNFPDRFSARQFPNYSSELNVNALLLGDSALYLCASSLLDGQSNSPLHFGNGTRLTVT.

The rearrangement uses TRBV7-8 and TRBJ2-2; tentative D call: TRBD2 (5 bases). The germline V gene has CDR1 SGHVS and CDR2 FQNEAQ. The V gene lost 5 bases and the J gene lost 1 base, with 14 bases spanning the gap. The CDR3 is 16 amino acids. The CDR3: CASSLYGGLNTGELFF. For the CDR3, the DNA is TGTGCCAGCAGCCTTTACGGCGGGTTGAACACCGGGGAGCTGTTTTTT.

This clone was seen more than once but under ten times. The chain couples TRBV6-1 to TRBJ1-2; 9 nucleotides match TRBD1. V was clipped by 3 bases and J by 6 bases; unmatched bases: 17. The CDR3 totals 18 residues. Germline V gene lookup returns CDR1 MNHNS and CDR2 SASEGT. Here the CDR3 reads CASSDGLNRGQGAHGYTF. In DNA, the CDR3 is TGTGCCAGCAGTGATGGACTTAATCGGGGACAGGGTGCCCATGGCTACACCTTC.

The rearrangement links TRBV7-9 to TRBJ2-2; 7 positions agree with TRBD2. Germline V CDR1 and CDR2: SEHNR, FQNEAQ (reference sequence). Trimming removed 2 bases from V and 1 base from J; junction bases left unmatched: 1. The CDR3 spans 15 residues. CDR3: CASSLLAENTGELFF. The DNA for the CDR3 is TGTGCCAGCAGCTTACTAGCGGAGAACACCGGGGAGCTGTTTTTT.

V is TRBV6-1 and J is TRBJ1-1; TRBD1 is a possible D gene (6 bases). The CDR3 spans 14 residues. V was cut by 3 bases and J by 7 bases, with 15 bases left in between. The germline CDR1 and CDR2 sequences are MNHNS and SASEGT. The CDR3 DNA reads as TGTGCCAGCAGTGAGTGGACAAGGGGGAATGAAGCTTTCTTT. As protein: CASSEWTRGNEAFF.

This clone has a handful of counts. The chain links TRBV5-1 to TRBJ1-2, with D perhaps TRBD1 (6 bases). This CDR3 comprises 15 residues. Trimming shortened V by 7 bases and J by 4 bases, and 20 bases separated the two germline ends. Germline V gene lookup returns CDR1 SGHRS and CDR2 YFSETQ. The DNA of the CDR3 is TGCGCCAGCGGGACCGGTACAGGGTTTTCCTATGGCTACACCTTC. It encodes CASGTGTGFSYGYTF.

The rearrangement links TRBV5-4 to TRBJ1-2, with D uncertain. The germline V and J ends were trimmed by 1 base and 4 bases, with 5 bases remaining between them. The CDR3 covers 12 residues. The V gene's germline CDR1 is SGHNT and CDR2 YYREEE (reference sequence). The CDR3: CASSLNTYGYTF. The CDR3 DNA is TGTGCCAGCAGCTTGAACACCTATGGCTACACCTTC.

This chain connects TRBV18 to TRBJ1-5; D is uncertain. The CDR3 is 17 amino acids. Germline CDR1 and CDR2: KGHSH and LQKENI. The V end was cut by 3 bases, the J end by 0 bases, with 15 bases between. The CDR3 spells CASSPNRNRDSNQPQHF. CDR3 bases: TGTGCCAGCTCACCCAACCGAAACAGAGATAGCAATCAGCCCCAGCATTTT.

The CDR3 nucleotides read TGCGCCAGCAGCTTGGTAGGAGATAGTAACTATGGCTACACCTTC. Its protein product is CASSLVGDSNYGYTF. The V call is TRBV5-1, the J call TRBJ1-2; D uncertain. The CDR3 length is 15 residues. Per germline, CDR1 SGHRS and CDR2 YFSETQ. V gave up 0 bases and J gave up 1 base, with 10 bases separating them. Drawing the rest from reference TRBV5-1 and TRBJ1-2, the complete variable domain is KAGVTQTPRYLIKTRGQQVTLSCSPISGHRSVSWYQQTPGQGLQFLFEYFSETQRNKGNFPGRFSGRQFSNSRSEMNVSTLELGDSALYLCASSLVGDSNYGYTFGSGTRLTVV.

CDR3 bases: TGTGCCAGCACCTCAGAGGGACTCGGGAGGACGCAGTATTTT. Translated: CASTSEGLGRTQYF. The V gene is TRBV6-5, the J gene TRBJ2-3; 7 nucleotides line up with TRBD2. J gave up 9 bases and V 7 bases, and 13 bases lay outside the gene matches. The CDR3 covers 14 residues. Per germline, CDR1 MNHEY and CDR2 SVGAGI.

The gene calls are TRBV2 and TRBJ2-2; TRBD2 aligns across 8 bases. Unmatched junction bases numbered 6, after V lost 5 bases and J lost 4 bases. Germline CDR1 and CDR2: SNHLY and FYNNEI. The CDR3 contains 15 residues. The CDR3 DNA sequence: TGTGCCAGCAGTACCTTTGCGGGAGGCACCGGGGAGCTGTTTTTT. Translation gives CASSTFAGGTGELFF.

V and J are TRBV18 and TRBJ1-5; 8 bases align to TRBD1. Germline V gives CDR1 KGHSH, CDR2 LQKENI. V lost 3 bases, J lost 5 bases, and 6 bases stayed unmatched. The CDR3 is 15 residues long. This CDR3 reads CASSPRSGQDQPQHF. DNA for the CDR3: TGTGCCAGCTCACCCCGCTCGGGACAGGATCAGCCCCAGCATTTT.

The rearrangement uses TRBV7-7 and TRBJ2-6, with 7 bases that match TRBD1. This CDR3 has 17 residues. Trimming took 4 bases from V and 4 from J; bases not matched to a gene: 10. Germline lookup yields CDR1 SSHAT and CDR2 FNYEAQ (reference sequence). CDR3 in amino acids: CASSSDLQGSGANVLTF. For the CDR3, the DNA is TGTGCCAGCAGCTCAGACCTACAGGGGTCCGGGGCCAACGTCCTGACTTTC.

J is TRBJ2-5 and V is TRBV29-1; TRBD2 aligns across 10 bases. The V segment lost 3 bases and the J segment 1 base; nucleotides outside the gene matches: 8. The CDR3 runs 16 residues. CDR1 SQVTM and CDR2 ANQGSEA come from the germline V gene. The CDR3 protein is CSVDGLAGVVQETQYF. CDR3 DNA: TGCAGCGTTGATGGGCTAGCGGGAGTGGTCCAAGAGACCCAGTACTTC.